This T cell receptor beta chain was retrieved from a study of blood T cell repertoires in COVID-19. Measured with immunoSEQ multiplex PCR; TCRdb has only the in-frame clones, and not every one. Of 300,000 or so clones listed, roughly 87% were seen once; the top ten hold roughly 1%. Germline V gene sequence: CDR1 WNHNN, CDR2 SYGVQD (reference sequence). V lost 8 bases and J lost 2, with 6 bases in between. The CDR3 totals 12 residues. Recovered status applied to Cohort 3 donors who had two consecutive negative PCRs. It also applied to those with clearance or with symptom resolution. This clonotype was sampled from a woman younger than 45 who had recovered from COVID-19. Sequenced sample: PBMCs or T cells enriched from blood (not recorded which). The chain combines TRBV10-1 with TRBJ2-2; D is undetermined. The CDR3 sequence: CASGSNTGELFF. The CDR3 DNA is TGCGCCAGCGGCTCCAACACCGGGGAGCTGTTTTTT.